A single sample gave rise to the 7 T cell receptor beta chains below, sequenced in a study of response to subunit inactivated influenza vaccine. Via MiXCR, TCRdb re-called the RT-PCR reads, giving one row per CDR3 protein. The repertoire holds hundreds of thousands of distinct CDR3 sequences, with 15% to 18% as singletons. The starting material was PBMCs from blood, obtained 11 to 12 days after vaccination. These receptors all stem from a man in his fifties or sixties who received an inactivated influenza vaccine.

This clonotype was recorded a few times. The J gene is TRBJ2-2, the V gene TRBV5-1; D not resolved. Trimming took 4 bases from V and 1 from J, leaving 14 bases between them. Per germline, CDR1 SGHRS and CDR2 YFSETQ. The CDR3 contains 16 residues. The CDR3 DNA reads as TGCGCCAGCAGCCCTTTAGGTGGGGAGAACACCGGGGAGCTGTTTTTT. This encodes CASSPLGGENTGELFF.

This chain joins TRBV6-2 or TRBV6-3 and TRBJ2-7; the D gene is possibly TRBD2 (6 bases). The V and J ends lost 2 bases and 2 bases respectively, with 13 bases between them. The germline V gene has CDR1 MNHEY and CDR2 SVGEGT. The CDR3 is 15 amino acids. Here the CDR3 DNA reads TGTGCCAGCAGTTACCGGGTCGGGAGCACCTACGAGCAGTACTTC. Amino acid sequence: CASSYRVGSTYEQYF.

This clonotype was counted a few times. This chain connects TRBV7-2 to TRBJ2-7; TRBD1 is a possible D gene (6 bases). The V gene lost 1 base and the J gene lost 4 bases, with 17 bases spanning the gap. Germline values: CDR1 SGHTA, CDR2 FQGNSA. The CDR3 loop spans 16 amino acids. CDR3 amino acids: CASSLGWRFTGYEQYF. DNA for the CDR3: TGTGCCAGCAGCTTAGGTTGGCGCTTCACAGGGTACGAGCAGTACTTC.

The gene calls are TRBV28 and TRBJ2-3; 9 bases map to TRBD1. There are 14 residues in the CDR3. Germline-derived CDR1 and CDR2 are MDHEN and SYDVKM. V shed 9 bases and J 6 bases; nucleotides not matched to a gene: 10. CDR3 amino acids: CASRGRTGDDTQYF. CDR3 nucleotides: TGTGCCAGTAGAGGTAGGACAGGGGACGATACGCAGTATTTT.

Here the CDR3 reads CASSLMDRGSSGGELFF. The CDR3 DNA reads as TGCGCCAGCAGCCTAATGGACAGGGGATCTAGTGGCGGGGAGCTGTTTTTT. V gene TRBV4-1 combines with J gene TRBJ2-2; 9 bases line up with TRBD1. The CDR3 has 17 amino acids. CDR1 MGHRA and CDR2 YSYEKL come from the germline V gene. Unmatched junction bases numbered 13, after V lost 4 bases and J lost 7 bases.

The rearrangement uses TRBV6-5 and TRBJ2-1; no clear D. Between the trimmed V and J ends, which lost 2 bases and 2 bases, there was a span of 7 bases. Germline CDR1 MNHEY, CDR2 SVGAGI. CDR3 length equals 14 residues. The CDR3 nucleotides read TGTGCCAGCAGTTACGTAAACGCCTACAATGAGCAGTTCTTC. Translation: CASSYVNAYNEQFF.

Ten or more counts support this clonotype. The J gene is TRBJ2-7, the V gene TRBV20-1; weak D call: TRBD2 (5 bases). This CDR3 has 13 amino acids. With 2 bases removed from V and 2 bases from J, the gap between germline ends came to 10 bases. Germline-derived CDR1 and CDR2 are DFQATT and SNEGSKA (reference sequence). CDR3 protein: CSARRGSTYEQYF. The DNA for the CDR3 is TGCAGTGCTAGAAGAGGGTCCACCTACGAGCAGTACTTC.